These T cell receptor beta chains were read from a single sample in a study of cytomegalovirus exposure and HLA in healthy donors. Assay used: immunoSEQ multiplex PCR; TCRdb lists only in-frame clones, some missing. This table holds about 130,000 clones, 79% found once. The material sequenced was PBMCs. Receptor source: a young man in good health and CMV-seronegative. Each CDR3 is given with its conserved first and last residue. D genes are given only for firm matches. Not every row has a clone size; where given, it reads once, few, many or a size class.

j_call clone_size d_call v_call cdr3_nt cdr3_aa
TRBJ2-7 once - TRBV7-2 TGTGCCAGCAGCCCCCCCCGAGCGGGTAAATACGAGCAGTACTTC CASSPPRAGKYEQYF
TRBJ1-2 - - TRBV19 TGTGCCAGTACTCAACAGCTCAACTATGGCTACACCTTC CASTQQLNYGYTF
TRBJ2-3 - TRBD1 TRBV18 TGTGCCAGCTCAACGAACAAACAGGGGAACACAGATACGCAGTATTTT CASSTNKQGNTDTQYF
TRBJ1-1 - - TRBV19 TGTGCCAGTAGCCCCTTTGATAGGAACACTGAAGCTTTCTTT CASSPFDRNTEAFF
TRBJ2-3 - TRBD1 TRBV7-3 TGTGCCAGCAGCCACGACCAGGGGGTTACGCAGTATTTT CASSHDQGVTQYF
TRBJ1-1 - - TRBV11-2 TGTGCCAGCAGCTTAGTCCGGACAGCGTACAGGCCTGAAGCTTTCTTT CASSLVRTAYRPEAFF
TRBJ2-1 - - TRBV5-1 TGCGCCAGCAGTGGGCTAGCTCATAATAACGATGAGCAGTTCTTC CASSGLAHNNDEQFF
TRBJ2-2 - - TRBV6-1 TGTGCCAGCAGCAACGCAGACTCTTGGGGGGAGCTGTTTTTT CASSNADSWGELFF
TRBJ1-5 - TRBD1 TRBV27 TGTGCCAGCAGTTCCGGGACAGCGCCCCGACAGCCCCAGCATTTT CASSSGTAPRQPQHF
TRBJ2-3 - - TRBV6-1 TGTGCCAGCAGTGAGTTCGGGGAGAAGGATACGCAGTATTTT CASSEFGEKDTQYF
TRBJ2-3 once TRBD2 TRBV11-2 TGTGCCAGCAGCCCACTAGCGGGAGCGAGCACAGATACGCAGTATTTT CASSPLAGASTDTQYF
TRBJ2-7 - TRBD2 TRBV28 TGTGCCAGCAGTTCCACTAGCGGGAGAAGTTACGAGCAGTACTTC CASSSTSGRSYEQYF
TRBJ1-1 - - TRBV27 TGTGCCAGCAGATCGTTTGTGGGGGGTATGAACACTGAAGCTTTCTTT CASRSFVGGMNTEAFF
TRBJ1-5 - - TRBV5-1 TGCGCCAGCAGCCCAGGCGGGGTAGCAAATCAGCCCCAGCATTTT CASSPGGVANQPQHF
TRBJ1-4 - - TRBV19 TGTGCCAGTAGTATACCCGGTGAAAAACTGTTTTTT CASSIPGEKLFF
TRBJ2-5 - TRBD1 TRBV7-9 TGTGCCAGCAGCTGGGGACAGGAAGAGACCCAGTACTTC CASSWGQEETQYF
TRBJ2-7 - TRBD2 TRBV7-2 TGTGCCAGCAGCTTACCCGGGACTAGCGCCTCCTACGAGCAGTACTTC CASSLPGTSASYEQYF
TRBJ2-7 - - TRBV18 TGTGCCAGCTCACCACGTCCTGGCGGAGAGCAGTACTTC CASSPRPGGEQYF
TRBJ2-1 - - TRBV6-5 TGTGCCAGCAGGGCCAGCTCCTACAATGAGCAGTTCTTC CASRASSYNEQFF
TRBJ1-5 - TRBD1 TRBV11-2 TGTGCCAGCAGCCTCGCAGGGGGCGGACAGCCCCAGCATTTT CASSLAGGGQPQHF
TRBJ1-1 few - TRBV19 TGTGCCAGTAGCCCCCATGGTGGGAGGGTGAACACTGAAGCTTTCTTT CASSPHGGRVNTEAFF
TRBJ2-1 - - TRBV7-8 TGTGCCAGCAGCTTAGGTGTGGCGGGGGCCACCCTCTACAATGAGCAGTTCTTC CASSLGVAGATLYNEQFF
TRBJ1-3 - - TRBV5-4 TGTGCCAGCAGCTTCGACTTCGGGGGGGTAGGAGGAAACACCATATATTTT CASSFDFGGVGGNTIYF
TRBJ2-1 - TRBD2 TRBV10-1 TGCGCCAGCGCTAGCGGGAGGGTCAGTGAGCAGTTCTTC CASASGRVSEQFF
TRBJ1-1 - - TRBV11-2 TGTGCCAGCAGCCCCTCGGGCACTGAAGCTTTCTTT CASSPSGTEAFF
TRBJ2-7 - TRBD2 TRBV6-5 TGTGCCAGCAGACCCAAGCGGGAGGGTTTATACGAGCAGTACTTC CASRPKREGLYEQYF
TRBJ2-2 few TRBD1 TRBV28 TGTGCCAGCAGCCGGGACAGGGCCCATAACACCGGGGAGCTGTTTTTT CASSRDRAHNTGELFF
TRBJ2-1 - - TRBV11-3 TGTGCCAGCAGCGAATGGGGGCTGGATGAGCAGTTCTTC CASSEWGLDEQFF
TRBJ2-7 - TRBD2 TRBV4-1 TGCGCCAGCAGCCAAGTGGTGGTGGGACTAGCGGGAGTCGCTCAGTACTTC CASSQVVVGLAGVAQYF
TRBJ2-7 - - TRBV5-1 TGCGCCAGCAGCCAGACTAGTTCCCCCTACGAGCAGTACTTC CASSQTSSPYEQYF
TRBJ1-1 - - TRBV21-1 TGTGCCAGCAGCAAGGGTAAGGTGGGGGGGAATAGCCCTGAAGCTTTCTTT CASSKGKVGGNSPEAFF
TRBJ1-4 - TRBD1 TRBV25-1 TGTGCCAGCAGTGACCCTGGACAGGATGAAAAACTGTTTTTT CASSDPGQDEKLFF
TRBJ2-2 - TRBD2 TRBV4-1 TGCGCCAGCAGCCAAGGGGGACTAGCATCCACCGGGGAGCTGTTTTTT CASSQGGLASTGELFF
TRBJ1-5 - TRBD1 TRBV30 TGTGCCTTACAGGGGGAAGGGCAGCCCCAGCATTTT CALQGEGQPQHF
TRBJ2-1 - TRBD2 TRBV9 TGTGCCAGCAGCGTAGTTAGCGGGAGGGCTAATGAGCAGTTCTTC CASSVVSGRANEQFF
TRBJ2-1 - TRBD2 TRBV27 TGTGCCAGCAGTCTCTCAGCGGGAGGGGAATCCTACAATGAGCAGTTCTTC CASSLSAGGESYNEQFF
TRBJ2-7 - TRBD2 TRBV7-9 TGTTCCAGCAGCTCACGCTCGGGGGGGGCCACCTACGAGCAGTACTTC CSSSSRSGGATYEQYF
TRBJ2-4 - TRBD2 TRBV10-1 TGCGCCAGCAGTGAGACCCTAGCGGGCAGGCTGTACTTC CASSETLAGRLYF
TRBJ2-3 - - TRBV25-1 TGTGCCTCGTCTACAGGGTGGAGCACAGATACGCAGTATTTT CASSTGWSTDTQYF
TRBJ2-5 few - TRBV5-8 TGTGCCAGCAGCTTCAGGGAAGAGACCCAGTACTTC CASSFREETQYF
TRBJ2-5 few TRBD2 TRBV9 TGTGCCAGCAGCGTAGACCATGCGGGAGCCGAGACCCAGTACTTC CASSVDHAGAETQYF
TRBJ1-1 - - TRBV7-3 TGTGCCAGCAGCCTAGGACAGATGAACACTGAAGCTTTCTTT CASSLGQMNTEAFF
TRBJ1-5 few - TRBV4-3 TGCGCCAGCAGCCAAGAGGACAGACTCAATCAGCCCCAGCATTTT CASSQEDRLNQPQHF
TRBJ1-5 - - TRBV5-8 TGTGCCAGCAGCTTGGCCCGGACAAGCTATAGCAATCAGCCCCAGCATTTT CASSLARTSYSNQPQHF
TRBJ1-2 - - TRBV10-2 TGCGCCAGCAGTGAGCTGATTCAGGGAATGGATGGCTACACCTTC CASSELIQGMDGYTF
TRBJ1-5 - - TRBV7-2 TGTGCCAGCAGCTCTCGGGAGGGCCAGCCCCAGCATTTT CASSSREGQPQHF
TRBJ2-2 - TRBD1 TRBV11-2 TGTGCCAGCAGTTCGAGGACAGGGGTCGGGGAGCTGTTTTTT CASSSRTGVGELFF
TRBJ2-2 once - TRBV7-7 TGTGCCAGCAGCTTAGTGGGAGCGGGCAGTACCGGGGAGCTGTTTTTT CASSLVGAGSTGELFF
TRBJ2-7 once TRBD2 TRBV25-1 TGTGCCTCGCAACGCGGGGGAGCGGCGGACGAGCAGTACTTC CASQRGGAADEQYF
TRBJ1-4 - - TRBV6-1 TGTGCCCTCAGGGAGGCCTTTAATGAAAAACTGTTTTTT CALREAFNEKLFF
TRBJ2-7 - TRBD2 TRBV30 TGTGCCTGGAGTTCCCCCCATAGGGAGGGGTCCTACGAGCAGTACTTC CAWSSPHREGSYEQYF
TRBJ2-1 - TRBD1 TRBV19 TGTGCCAGTCAGGGGGCGTATAACTCCTACAATGAGCAGTTCTTC CASQGAYNSYNEQFF
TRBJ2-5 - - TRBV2 TGTGCCAGCAGTGAACGTCGGACTCAAGAGACCCAGTACTTC CASSERRTQETQYF
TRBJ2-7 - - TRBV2 TGTGCCAGCACTCCGAGGGGGAAGGTCTACGAGCAGTACTTC CASTPRGKVYEQYF
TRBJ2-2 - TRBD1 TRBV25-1 TGTGCCAGCGGCTGGACAGGGGGGTACACCGGGGAGCTGTTTTTT CASGWTGGYTGELFF
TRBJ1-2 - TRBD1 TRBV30 TGTGCCTGGAAACCGGGACAGGGAAACTATGGCTACACCTTC CAWKPGQGNYGYTF
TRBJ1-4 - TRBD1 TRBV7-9 TGTGCCAGCAGACGGACAGGGACGACTAATGAAAAACTGTTTTTT CASRRTGTTNEKLFF
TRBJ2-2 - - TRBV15 TGTGCCACCAGCAGAGTCGGGGACTTTAAGGGCACCGGGGAGCTGTTTTTT CATSRVGDFKGTGELFF
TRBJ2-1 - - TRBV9 TGTGCCAGCAGCCCCCGGGAGAGTGGAAATGAGCAGTTCTTC CASSPRESGNEQFF
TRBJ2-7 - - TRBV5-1 TGCGCCAGCAGCTTATTTGATAGCGGAACGTACGAGCAGTACTTC CASSLFDSGTYEQYF